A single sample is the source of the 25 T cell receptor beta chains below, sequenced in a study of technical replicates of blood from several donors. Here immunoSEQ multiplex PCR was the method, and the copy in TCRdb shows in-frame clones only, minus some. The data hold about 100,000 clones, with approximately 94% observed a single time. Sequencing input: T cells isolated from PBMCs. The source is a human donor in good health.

Written as DNA, the CDR3 is TGTGCCAGCAGCTTAATTACAGGGCCACAGAACACTGAAGCTTTCTTT. It specifies CASSLITGPQNTEAFF. The chain uses TRBV7-3 and TRBJ1-1; possible D gene TRBD1, 6 bases. Between the trimmed V and J ends, which lost 1 base and 1 base, there was a span of 13 bases. The CDR3 is 16 residues long. The germline V gene has CDR1 SGHTA and CDR2 FQGTGA.

The CDR3 bases are TGCGCCAGCAGCGGTGGGCAGGGGGCTAACTATGGCTACACCTTC. This codes for CASSGGQGANYGYTF. The chain uses TRBV5-1 and TRBJ1-2, with 7 bases identical to TRBD1. From germline, CDR1 is SGHRS and CDR2 YFSETQ. This CDR3 is built from 15 residues. V lost 4 bases and J lost 0; bases outside the gene matches: 6. The full variable domain, completed using reference TRBV5-1 and TRBJ1-2, is KAGVTQTPRYLIKTRGQQVTLSCSPISGHRSVSWYQQTPGQGLQFLFEYFSETQRNKGNFPGRFSGRQFSNSRSEMNVSTLELGDSALYLCASSGGQGANYGYTFGSGTRLTVV.

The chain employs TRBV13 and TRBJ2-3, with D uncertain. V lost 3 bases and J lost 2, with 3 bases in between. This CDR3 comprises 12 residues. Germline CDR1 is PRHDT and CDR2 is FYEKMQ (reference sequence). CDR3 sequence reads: CASSFHTDTQYF. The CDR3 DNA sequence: TGTGCCAGCAGCTTCCACACAGATACGCAGTATTTT.

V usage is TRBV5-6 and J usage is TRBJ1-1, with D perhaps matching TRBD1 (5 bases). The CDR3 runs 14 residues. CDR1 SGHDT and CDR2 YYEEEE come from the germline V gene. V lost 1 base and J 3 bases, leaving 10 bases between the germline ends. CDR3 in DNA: TGTGCCAGCAGCTTGTATGGGGCCTACACTGAAGCTTTCTTT. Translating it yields CASSLYGAYTEAFF.

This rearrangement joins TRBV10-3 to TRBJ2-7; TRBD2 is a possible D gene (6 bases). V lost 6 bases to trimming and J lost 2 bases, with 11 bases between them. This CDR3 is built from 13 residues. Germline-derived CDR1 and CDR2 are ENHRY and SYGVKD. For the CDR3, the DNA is TGTGCCATCAGAAGGGACTCCGCCTACGAGCAGTACTTC. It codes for CAIRRDSAYEQYF.

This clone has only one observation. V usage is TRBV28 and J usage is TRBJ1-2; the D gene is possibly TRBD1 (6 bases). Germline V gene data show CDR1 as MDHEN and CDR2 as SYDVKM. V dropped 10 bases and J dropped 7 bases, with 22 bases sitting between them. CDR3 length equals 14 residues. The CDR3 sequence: CATIVGQTTAGYTF. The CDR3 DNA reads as TGTGCCACCATTGTTGGACAGACGACTGCTGGCTACACCTTC.

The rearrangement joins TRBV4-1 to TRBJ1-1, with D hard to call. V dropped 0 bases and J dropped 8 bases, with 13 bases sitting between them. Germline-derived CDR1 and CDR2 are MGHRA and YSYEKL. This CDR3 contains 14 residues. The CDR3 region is CASSQDNSPLEAFF. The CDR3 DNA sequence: TGCGCCAGCAGCCAAGACAACAGTCCTTTAGAAGCTTTCTTT.

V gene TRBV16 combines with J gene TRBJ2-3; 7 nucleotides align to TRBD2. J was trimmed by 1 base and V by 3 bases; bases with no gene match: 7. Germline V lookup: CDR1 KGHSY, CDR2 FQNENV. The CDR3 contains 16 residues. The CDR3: CASSHGGGSRTDTQYF. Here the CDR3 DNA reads TGTGCCAGCAGCCATGGGGGGGGATCTCGCACAGATACGCAGTATTTT. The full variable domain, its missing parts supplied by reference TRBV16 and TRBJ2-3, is GEEVAQTPKHLVRGEGQKAKLYCAPIKGHSYVFWYQQVLKNEFKFLISFQNENVFDETGMPKERFSAKCLPNSPCSLEIQATKLEDSAVYFCASSHGGGSRTDTQYFGPGTRLTVL.

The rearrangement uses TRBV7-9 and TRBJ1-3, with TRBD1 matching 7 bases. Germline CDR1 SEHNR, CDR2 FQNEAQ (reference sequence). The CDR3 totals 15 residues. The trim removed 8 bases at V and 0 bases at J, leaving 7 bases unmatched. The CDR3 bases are TGTGCCAGCCTATTTGGGACAGACTCTGGAAACACCATATATTTT. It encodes CASLFGTDSGNTIYF.

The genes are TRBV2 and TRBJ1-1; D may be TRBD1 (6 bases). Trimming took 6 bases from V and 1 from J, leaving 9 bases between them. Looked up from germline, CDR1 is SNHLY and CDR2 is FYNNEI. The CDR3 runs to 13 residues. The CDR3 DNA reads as TGTGCCAGCAGGAGAGGGGGGAACACTGAAGCTTTCTTT. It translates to CASRRGGNTEAFF. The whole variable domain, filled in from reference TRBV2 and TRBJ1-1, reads EPEVTQTPSHQVTQMGQEVILRCVPISNHLYFYWYRQILGQKVEFLVSFYNNEISEKSEIFDDQFSVERPDGSNFTLKIRSTKLEDSAMYFCASRRGGNTEAFFGQGTRLTVV.

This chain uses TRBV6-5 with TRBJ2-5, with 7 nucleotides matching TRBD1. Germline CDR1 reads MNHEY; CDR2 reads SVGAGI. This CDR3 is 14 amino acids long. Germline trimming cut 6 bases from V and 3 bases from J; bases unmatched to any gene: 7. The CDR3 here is CASRRGRMKETQYF. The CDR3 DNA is TGTGCCAGCAGAAGGGGGCGAATGAAAGAGACCCAGTACTTC.

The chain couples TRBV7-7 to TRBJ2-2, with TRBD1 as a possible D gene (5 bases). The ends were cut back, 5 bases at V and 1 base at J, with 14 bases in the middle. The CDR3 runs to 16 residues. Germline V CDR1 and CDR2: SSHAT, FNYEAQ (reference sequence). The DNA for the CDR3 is TGTGCCAGCAGCCCTCGGCGACAGAAGAACACCGGGGAGCTGTTTTTT. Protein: CASSPRRQKNTGELFF.

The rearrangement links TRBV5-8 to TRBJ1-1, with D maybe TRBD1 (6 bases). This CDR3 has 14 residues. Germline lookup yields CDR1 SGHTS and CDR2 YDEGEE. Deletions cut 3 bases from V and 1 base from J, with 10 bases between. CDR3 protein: CASSSTDRNTEAFF. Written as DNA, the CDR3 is TGTGCCAGCAGCTCCACGGACAGGAACACTGAAGCTTTCTTT.

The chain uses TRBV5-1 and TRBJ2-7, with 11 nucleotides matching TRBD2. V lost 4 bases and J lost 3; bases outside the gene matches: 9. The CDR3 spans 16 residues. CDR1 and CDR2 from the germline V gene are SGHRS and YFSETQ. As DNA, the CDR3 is TGCGCCAGCAGCGAGGGGACTAGCGGAAGGGGCTACGAGCAGTACTTC. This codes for CASSEGTSGRGYEQYF.

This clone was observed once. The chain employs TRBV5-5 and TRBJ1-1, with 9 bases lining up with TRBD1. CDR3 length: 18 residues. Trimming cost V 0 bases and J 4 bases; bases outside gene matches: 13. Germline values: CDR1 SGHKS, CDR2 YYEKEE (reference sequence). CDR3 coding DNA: TGTGCCAGCAGCTTGGGTAGCGGACAGGGGCTCATGGGCACTGAAGCTTTCTTT. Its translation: CASSLGSGQGLMGTEAFF.

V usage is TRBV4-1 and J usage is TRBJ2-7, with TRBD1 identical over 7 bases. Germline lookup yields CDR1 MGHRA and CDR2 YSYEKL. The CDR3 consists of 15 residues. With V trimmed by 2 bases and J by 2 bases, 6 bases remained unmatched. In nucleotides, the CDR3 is TGCGCCAGCAGCCAACCCGGGACAGACACCTACGAGCAGTACTTC. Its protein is CASSQPGTDTYEQYF.

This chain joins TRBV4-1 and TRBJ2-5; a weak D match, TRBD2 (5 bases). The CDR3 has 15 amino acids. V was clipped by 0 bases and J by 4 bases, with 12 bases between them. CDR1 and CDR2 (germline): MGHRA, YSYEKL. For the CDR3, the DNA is TGCGCCAGCAGCCAAGATACGGGAAATTCAGAGACCCAGTACTTC. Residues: CASSQDTGNSETQYF.

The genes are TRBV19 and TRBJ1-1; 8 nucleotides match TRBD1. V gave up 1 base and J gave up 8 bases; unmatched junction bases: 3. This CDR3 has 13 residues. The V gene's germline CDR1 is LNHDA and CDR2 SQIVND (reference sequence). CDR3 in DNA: TGTGCCAGTAGTATAGGGGACAGGCCCGAAGCTTTCTTT. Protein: CASSIGDRPEAFF.

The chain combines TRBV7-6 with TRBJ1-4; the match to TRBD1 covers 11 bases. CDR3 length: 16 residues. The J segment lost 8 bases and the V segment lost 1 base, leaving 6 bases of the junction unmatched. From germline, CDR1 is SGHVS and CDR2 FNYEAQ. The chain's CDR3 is CASSLESGQGVEKLFF. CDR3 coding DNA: TGTGCCAGCAGCTTAGAGTCGGGACAGGGGGTGGAAAAACTGTTTTTT. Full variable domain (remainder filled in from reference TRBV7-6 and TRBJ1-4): GAGVSQSPRYKVTKRGQDVALRCDPISGHVSLYWYRQALGQGPEFLTYFNYEAQQDKSGLPNDRFSAERPEGSISTLTIQRTEQRDSAMYRCASSLESGQGVEKLFFGSGTQLSVL.

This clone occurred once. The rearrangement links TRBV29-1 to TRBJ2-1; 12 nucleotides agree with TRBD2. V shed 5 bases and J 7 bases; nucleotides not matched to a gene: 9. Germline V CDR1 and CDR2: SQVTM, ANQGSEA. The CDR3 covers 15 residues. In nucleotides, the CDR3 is TGCAGCGTTACCAGGACTAGCGGGACTGATAATGAGCAGTTCTTC. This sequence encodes CSVTRTSGTDNEQFF.

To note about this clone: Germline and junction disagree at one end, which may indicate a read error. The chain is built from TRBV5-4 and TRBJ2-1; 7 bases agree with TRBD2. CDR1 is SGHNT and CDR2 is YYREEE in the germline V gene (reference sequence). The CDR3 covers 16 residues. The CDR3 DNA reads TGTGCCAGCAGCTTGGTTACGGGAGGACCAAGAAATCCCCACCTCTTC. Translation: CASSLVTGGPRNPHLF.

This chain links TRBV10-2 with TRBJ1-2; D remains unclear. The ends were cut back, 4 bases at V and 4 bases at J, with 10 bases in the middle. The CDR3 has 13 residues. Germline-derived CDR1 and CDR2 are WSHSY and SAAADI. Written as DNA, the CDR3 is TGCGCCAGCAGTGTTGAGGGAGGCTATGGCTACACCTTC. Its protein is CASSVEGGYGYTF.

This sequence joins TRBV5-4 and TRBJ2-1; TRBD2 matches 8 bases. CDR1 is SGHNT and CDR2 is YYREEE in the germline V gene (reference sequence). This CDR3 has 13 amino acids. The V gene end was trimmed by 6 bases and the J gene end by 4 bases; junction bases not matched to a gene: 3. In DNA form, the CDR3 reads TGTGCCAGCACTAGCGGGCATTACAATGAGCAGTTCTTC. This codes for CASTSGHYNEQFF.

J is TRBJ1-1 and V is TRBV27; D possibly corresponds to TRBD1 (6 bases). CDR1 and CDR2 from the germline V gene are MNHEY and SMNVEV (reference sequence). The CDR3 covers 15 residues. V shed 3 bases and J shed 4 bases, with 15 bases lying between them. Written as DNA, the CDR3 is TGTGCCAGCAGTTTTAAGGTGGCAGGGGCCACTGAAGCTTTCTTT. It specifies CASSFKVAGATEAFF.

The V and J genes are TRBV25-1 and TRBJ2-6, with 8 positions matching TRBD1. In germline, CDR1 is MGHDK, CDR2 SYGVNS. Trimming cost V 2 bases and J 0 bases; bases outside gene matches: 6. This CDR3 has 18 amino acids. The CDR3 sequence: CASSEVRTGSSGANVLTF. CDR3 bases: TGTGCCAGCAGTGAAGTCAGGACAGGGTCCTCTGGGGCCAACGTCCTGACTTTC.